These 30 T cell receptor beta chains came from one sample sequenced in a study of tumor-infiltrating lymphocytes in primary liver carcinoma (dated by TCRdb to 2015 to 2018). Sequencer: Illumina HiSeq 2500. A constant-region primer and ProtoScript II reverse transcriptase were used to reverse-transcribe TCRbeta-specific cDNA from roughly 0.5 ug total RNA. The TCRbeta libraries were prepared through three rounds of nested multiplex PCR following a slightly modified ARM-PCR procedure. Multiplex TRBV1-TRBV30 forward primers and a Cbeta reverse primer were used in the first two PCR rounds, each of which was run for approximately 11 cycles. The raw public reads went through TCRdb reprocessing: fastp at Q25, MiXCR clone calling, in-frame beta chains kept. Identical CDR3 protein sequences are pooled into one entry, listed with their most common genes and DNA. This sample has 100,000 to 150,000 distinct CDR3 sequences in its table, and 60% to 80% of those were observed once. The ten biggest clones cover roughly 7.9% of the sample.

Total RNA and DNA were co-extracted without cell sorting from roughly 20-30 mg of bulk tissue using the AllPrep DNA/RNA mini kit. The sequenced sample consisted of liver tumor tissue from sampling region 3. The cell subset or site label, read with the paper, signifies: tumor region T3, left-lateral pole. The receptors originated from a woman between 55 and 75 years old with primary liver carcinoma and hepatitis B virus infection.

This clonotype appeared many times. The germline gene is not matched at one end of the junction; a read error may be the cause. The CDR3 reads CASSLEAGPGLAYSEQFF. In nucleotides, the CDR3 is TGTGCCAGCAGTTTAGAGGCAGGGCCGGGACTAGCGTACAGTGAGCAGTTCTTC. This chain joins TRBV12-3 or TRBV12-4 and TRBJ2-1; 10 positions agree with TRBD2. The CDR3 has 18 amino acids.

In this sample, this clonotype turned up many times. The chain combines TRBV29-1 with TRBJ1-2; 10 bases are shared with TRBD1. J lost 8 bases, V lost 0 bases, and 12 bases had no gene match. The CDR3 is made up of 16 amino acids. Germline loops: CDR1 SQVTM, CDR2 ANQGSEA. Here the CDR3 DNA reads TGCAGCGTTGAAGATCAAGGAGACAGGGGGCTCCACGGCTACACCTTC. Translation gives CSVEDQGDRGLHGYTF. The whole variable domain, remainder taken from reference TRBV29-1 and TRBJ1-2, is SAVISQKPSRDICQRGTSLTIQCQVDSQVTMMFWYRQQPGQSLTLIATANQGSEATYESGFVIDKFPISRPNLTFSTLTVSNMSPEDSSIYLCSVEDQGDRGLHGYTFGSGTRLTVV.

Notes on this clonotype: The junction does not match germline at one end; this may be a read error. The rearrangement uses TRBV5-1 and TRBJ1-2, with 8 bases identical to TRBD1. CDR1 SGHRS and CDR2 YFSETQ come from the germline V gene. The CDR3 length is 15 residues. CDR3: CASRPLTGVTYGYTF. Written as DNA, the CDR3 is TGCGCCAGCCGACCCCTGACAGGGGTCACCTATGGCTACACCTTT.

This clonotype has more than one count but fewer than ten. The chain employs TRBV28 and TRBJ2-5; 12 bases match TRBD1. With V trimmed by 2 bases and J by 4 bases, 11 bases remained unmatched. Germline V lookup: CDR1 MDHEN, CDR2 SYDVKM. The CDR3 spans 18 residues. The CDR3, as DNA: TGTGCCAGCAGTTTACCGGGACAGGGGGCATATTGGGGAGAGACCCAGTACTTC. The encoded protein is CASSLPGQGAYWGETQYF. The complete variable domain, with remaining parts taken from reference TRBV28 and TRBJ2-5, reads DVKVTQSSRYLVKRTGEKVFLECVQDMDHENMFWYRQDPGLGLRLIYFSYDVKMKEKGDIPEGYSVSREKKERFSLILESASTNQTSMYLCASSLPGQGAYWGETQYFGPGTRLLVL.

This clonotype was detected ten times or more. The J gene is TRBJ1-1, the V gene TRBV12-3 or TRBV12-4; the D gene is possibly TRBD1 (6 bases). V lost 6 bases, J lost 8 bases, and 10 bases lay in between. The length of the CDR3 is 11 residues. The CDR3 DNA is TGTGCCAGCAGCGTCACAGGGGAAGCTTTCTTT. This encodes CASSVTGEAFF.

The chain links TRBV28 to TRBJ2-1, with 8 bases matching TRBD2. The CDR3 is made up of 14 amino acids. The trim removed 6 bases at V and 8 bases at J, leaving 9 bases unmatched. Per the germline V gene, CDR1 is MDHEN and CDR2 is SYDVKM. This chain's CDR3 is CASSPRGSGDEQFF. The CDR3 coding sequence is TGTGCCAGCAGCCCTCGGGGTAGCGGGGATGAGCAGTTCTTC.

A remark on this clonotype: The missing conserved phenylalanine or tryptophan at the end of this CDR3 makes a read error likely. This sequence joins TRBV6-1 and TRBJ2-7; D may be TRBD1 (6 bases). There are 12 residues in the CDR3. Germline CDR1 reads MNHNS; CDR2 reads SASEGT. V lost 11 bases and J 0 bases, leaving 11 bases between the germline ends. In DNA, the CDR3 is TGTGCCGGCGGACAGCACTCCTACGAGCAGTACATC. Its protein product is CAGGQHSYEQYI.

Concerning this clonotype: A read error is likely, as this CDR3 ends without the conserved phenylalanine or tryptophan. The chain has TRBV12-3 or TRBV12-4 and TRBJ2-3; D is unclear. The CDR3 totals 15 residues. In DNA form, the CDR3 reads TGTGCCAGCAGTTCCGGGCTGGAGCACACAGATAGGCAGTATTTG. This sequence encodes CASSSGLEHTDRQYL.

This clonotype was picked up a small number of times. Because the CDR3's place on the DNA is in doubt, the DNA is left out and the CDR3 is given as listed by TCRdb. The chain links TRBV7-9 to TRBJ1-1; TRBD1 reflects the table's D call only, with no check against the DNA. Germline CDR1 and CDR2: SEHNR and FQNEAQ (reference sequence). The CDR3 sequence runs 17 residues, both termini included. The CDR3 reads CASSFGTGTGMNAEALF.

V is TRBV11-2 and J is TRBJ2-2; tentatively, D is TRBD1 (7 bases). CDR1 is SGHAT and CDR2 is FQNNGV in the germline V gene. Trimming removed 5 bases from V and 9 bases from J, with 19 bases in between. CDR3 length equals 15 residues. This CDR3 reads CASSRGTANTWELFF. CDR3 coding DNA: TGTGCCAGCAGCCGCGGGACAGCCAACACTTGGGAGCTGTTTTTT.

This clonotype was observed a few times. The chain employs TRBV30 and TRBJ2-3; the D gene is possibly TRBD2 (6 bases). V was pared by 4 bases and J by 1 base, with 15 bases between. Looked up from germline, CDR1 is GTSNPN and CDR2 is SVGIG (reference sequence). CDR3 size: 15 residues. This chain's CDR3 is CAWTASGLRTDTQYF. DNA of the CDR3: TGTGCCTGGACCGCCTCGGGACTTCGCACAGATACGCAGTATTTT.

CDR3 in DNA: TGTGCCATCAGGAGAGCGGGAGTGAACATAGATACGCAGTATTTT. It encodes CAIRRAGVNIDTQYF. This chain uses TRBV6-5 with TRBJ2-3; 8 bases are a match to TRBD2. CDR3 length equals 15 residues. J gave up 5 bases and V 10 bases, and 14 bases lay outside the gene matches. The germline V gene encodes CDR1 MNHEY and CDR2 SVGAGI.

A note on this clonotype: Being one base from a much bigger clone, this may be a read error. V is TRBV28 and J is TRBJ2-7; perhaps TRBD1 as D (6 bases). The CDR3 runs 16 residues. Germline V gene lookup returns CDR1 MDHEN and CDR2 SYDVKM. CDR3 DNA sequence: TGTGCCAGCAGCCCCCCCAGGGGCCAGGGATCCTACGAGCTGTACTTC. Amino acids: CASSPPRGQGSYELYF.

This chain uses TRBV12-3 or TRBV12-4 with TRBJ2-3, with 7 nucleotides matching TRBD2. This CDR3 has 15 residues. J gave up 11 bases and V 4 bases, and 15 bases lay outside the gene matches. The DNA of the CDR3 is TGTGCCAGCAGTTCTGGGGGACTAACCACAGGTATGCAGTATTTT. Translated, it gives CASSSGGLTTGMQYF.

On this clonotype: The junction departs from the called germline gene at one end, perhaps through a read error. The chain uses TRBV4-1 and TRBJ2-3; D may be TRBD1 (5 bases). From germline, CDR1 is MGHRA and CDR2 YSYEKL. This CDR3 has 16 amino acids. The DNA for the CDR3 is TGCGCCAGCAGCCAAGTAAACCTAGACAGAGAAGATACACAGTATTTT. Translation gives CASSQVNLDREDTQYF.

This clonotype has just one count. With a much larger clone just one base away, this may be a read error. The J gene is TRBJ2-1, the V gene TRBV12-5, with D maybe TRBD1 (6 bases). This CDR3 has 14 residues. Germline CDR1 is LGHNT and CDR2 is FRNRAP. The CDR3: CASGAGAGYNGQFF. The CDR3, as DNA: TGTGCTAGTGGTGCAGGGGCGGGCTACAATGGGCAGTTCTTC.

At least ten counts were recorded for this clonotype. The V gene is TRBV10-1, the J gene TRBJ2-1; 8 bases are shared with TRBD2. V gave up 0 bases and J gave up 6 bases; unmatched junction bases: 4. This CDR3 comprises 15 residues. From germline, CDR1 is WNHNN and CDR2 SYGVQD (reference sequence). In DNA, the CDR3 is TGCGCCAGCAGTGAGTCCTTCGGGACTAGCAATGAGCAGTTCTTC. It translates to CASSESFGTSNEQFF.

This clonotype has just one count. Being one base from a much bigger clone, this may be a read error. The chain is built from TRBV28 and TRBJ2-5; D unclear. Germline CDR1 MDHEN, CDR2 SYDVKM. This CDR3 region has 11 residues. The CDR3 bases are TGTGCCAGCAGGTCTCAGGAGACCCGGTACTTC. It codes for CASRSQETRYF. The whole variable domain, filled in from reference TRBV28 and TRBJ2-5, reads DVKVTQSSRYLVKRTGEKVFLECVQDMDHENMFWYRQDPGLGLRLIYFSYDVKMKEKGDIPEGYSVSREKKERFSLILESASTNQTSMYLCASRSQETRYFGPGTRLLVL.

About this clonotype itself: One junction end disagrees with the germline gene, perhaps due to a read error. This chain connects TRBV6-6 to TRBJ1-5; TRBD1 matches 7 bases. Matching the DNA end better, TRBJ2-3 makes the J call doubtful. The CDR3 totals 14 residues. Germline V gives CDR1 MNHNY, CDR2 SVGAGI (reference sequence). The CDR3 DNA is TGTGTCAGCAGTTACGACAGGGCGGATCAGCCCCAGTATTTT. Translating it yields CVSSYDRADQPQYF.

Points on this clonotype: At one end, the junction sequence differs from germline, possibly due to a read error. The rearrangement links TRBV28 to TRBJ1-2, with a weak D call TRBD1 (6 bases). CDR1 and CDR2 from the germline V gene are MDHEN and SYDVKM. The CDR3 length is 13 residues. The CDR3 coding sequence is TGTGCCACCAGTAAACAGGGCTACTATGGCTACACCTTC. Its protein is CATSKQGYYGYTF.

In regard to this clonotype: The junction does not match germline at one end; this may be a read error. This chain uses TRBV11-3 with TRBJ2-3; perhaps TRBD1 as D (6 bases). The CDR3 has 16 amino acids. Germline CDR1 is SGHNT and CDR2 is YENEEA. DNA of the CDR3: TGTGCCAGCAGCTTAGATCCCACCAGGGGCACAGATATGCAGTATTTT. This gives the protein CASSLDPTRGTDMQYF.

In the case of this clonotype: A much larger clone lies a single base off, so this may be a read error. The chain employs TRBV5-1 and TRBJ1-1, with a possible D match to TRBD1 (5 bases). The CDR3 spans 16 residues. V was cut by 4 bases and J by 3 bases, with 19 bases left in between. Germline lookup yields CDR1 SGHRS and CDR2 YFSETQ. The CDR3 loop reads CASSTGEGTRYTEAFF. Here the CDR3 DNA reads TGCGCCAGCAGCACAGGAGAAGGGACGCGGTACACTGAAGCTTTCTTT.

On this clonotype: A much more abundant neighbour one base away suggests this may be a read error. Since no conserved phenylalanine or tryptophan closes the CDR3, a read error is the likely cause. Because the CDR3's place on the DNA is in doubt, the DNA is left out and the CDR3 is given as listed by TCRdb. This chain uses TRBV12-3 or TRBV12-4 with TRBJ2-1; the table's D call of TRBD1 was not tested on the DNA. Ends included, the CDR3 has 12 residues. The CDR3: CASSFAGTDSNL.

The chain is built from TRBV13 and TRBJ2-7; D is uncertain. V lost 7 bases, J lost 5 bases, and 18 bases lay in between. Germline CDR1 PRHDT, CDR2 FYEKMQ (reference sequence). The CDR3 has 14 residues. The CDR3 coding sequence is TGTGCCAGCAACGGAAGACCAGTCGGTAACGAGCAGTACTTC. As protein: CASNGRPVGNEQYF.

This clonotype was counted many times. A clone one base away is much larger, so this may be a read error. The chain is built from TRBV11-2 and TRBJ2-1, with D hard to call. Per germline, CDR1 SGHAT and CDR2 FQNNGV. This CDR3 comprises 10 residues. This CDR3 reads CASVSGEQSF. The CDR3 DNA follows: TGTGCCAGCGTTTCCGGTGAGCAGTCCTTC.

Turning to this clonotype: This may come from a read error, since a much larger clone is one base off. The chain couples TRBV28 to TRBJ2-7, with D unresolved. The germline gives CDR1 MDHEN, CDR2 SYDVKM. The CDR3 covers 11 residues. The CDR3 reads CASSTQREQCF. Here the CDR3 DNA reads TGTGCCAGCAGTACTCAGCGCGAGCAGTGCTTC.

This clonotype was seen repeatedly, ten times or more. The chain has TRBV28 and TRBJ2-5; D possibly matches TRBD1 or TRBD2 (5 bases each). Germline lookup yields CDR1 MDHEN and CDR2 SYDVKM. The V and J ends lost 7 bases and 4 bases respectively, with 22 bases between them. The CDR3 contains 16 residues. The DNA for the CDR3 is TGTGCCAGCAACCCACCCGGGACCTATGGGGCAGAGACCCAGTACTTC. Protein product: CASNPPGTYGAETQYF.

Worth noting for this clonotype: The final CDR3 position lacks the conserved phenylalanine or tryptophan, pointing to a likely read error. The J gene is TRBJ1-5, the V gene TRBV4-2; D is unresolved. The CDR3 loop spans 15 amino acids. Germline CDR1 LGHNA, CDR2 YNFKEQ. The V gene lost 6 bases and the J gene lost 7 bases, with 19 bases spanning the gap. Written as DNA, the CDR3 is TGTGCCAGCAGTTCCCGACTTGATCAATGGCAGCCCCAGCATTTG. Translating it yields CASSSRLDQWQPQHL.

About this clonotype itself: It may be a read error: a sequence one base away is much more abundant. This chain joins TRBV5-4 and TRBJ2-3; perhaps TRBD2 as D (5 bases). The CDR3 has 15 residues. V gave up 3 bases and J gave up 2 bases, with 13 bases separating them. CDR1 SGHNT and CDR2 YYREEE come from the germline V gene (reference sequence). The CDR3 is CASSWRSCNTDTQYF. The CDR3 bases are TGTGCCAGCAGCTGGAGGAGCTGTAACACAGATACGCAGTATTTT.

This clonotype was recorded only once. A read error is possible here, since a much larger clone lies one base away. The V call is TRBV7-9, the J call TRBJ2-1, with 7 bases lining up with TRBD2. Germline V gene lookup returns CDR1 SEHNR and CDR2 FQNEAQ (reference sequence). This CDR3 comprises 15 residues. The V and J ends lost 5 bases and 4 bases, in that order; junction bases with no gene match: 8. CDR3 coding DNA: TGTGCCAGCAGCCAGGGACTAACAGTTTACAATGAGCAGTTCTTC. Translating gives CASSQGLTVYNEQFF.